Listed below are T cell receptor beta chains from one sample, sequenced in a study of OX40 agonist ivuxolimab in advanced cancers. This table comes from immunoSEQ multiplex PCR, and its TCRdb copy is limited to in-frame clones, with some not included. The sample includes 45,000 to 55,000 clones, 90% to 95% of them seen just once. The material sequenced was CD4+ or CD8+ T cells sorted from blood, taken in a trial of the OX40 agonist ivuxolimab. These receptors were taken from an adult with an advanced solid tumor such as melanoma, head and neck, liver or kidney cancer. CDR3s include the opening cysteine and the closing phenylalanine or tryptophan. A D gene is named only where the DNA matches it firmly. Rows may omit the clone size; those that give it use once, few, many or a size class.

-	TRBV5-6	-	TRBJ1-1	CASSLSGQNTEAFF	TGTGCCAGCAGCTTGTCTGGACAAAACACTGAAGCTTTCTTT
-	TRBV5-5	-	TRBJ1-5	CASSLAGADQPQHF	TGTGCCAGCAGCTTGGCCGGGGCAGATCAGCCCCAGCATTTT
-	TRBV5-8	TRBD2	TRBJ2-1	CASSLDPGISGANEQFF	TGTGCCAGCAGCTTGGACCCAGGGATAAGCGGGGCGAATGAGCAGTTCTTC
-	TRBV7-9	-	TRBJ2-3	CASTEGSDTQYF	TGTGCCAGCACCGAGGGCTCAGATACGCAGTATTTT
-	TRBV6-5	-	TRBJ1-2	CASSYSDTSLGTF	TGTGCCAGCAGTTACTCGGATACGAGCCTGGGCACCTTC
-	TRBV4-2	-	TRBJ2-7	CASSQEMGRTYEQYF	TGTGCCAGCAGCCAAGAGATGGGGCGGACCTACGAGCAGTACTTC
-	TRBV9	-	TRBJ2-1	CASSVASNEQFF	TGTGCCAGCAGCGTAGCGAGCAATGAGCAGTTCTTC
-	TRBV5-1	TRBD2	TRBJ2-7	CASSPGTSGVLSYEQYF	TGCGCCAGCAGCCCAGGGACTAGCGGAGTCCTCTCCTACGAGCAGTACTTC
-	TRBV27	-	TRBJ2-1	CASSFWGEQFF	TGTGCCAGCAGTTTTTGGGGTGAGCAGTTCTTC
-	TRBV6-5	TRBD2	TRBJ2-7	CASSVGTSGRYEQYF	TGTGCCAGCAGTGTTGGGACTAGCGGGAGGTACGAGCAGTACTTC
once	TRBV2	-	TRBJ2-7	CASSHREGEQYF	TGTGCCAGCAGTCACAGGGAAGGCGAGCAGTACTTC
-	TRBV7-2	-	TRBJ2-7	CASSLGLQSYEQYF	TGTGCCAGCAGCCTGGGACTGCAATCTTACGAGCAGTACTTC
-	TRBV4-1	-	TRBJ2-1	CASSQVNNEQFF	TGCGCCAGCAGCCAAGTAAACAATGAGCAGTTCTTC
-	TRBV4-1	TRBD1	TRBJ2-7	CASSRGDREDEQYF	TGCGCCAGCAGCCGCGGGGACAGGGAGGACGAGCAGTACTTC
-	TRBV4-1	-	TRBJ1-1	CASSQTGGEAFF	TGCGCCAGCAGCCAAACAGGTGGAGAAGCTTTCTTT
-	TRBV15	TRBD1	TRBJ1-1	CATSMRTGNTEAFF	TGTGCCACCAGCATGAGGACAGGGAACACTGAAGCTTTCTTT
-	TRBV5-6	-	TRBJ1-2	CASSFMGGYTF	TGTGCCAGCAGCTTTATGGGAGGCTACACCTTC
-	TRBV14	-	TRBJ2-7	CASSQDVTAYEQYF	TGTGCCAGCAGCCAAGATGTGACCGCCTACGAGCAGTACTTC
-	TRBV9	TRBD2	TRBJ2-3	CASSPSGGGSGDTQYF	TGTGCCAGCAGCCCCTCCGGGGGGGGGAGTGGGGATACGCAGTATTTT
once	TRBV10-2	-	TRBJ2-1	CASSDRSSYNEQFF	TGCGCCAGCAGTGACCGAAGCTCCTACAATGAGCAGTTCTTC
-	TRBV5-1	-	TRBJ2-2	CASHPLGGTNTGELFF	TGCGCCAGTCACCCATTGGGCGGGACTAACACCGGGGAGCTGTTTTTT
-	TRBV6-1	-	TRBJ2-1	CASSVGSLNEQFF	TGTGCCAGCAGTGTGGGGTCCCTCAATGAGCAGTTCTTC
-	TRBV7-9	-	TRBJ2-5	CASSSQGGGGQETQYF	TGTGCCAGCAGCTCCCAGGGTGGAGGTGGTCAAGAGACCCAGTACTTC
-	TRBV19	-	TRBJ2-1	CASSIFRDEQFF	TGTGCCAGTAGTATCTTTAGGGATGAGCAGTTCTTC
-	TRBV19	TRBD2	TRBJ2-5	CASTPYGTSASGTQYF	TGTGCCAGTACTCCCTACGGGACTAGCGCCTCAGGGACCCAGTACTTC
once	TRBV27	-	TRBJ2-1	CASSLQGTPYNEQFF	TGTGCCAGCAGTTTACAGGGAACCCCCTACAATGAGCAGTTCTTC
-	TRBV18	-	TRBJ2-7	CASSLSVNEQYF	TGTGCCAGCTCACTTTCAGTCAACGAGCAGTACTTC
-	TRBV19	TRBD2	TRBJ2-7	CASSRIAGGTYEQYF	TGTGCCAGTAGTCGAATAGCGGGAGGGACCTACGAGCAGTACTTC
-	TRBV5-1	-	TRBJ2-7	CASSFYGENYEQYF	TGCGCCAGCAGCTTTTACGGGGAGAACTACGAGCAGTACTTC
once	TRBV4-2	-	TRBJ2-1	CASSQALGLVYNEQFF	TGTGCCAGCAGCCAAGCGTTAGGACTCGTCTACAATGAGCAGTTCTTC
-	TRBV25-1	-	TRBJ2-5	CASSDRQGGRETQYF	TGTGCCAGCAGTGATCGACAGGGAGGTCGAGAGACCCAGTACTTC
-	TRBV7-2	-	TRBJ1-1	CASSYLGATEAFF	TGTGCCAGCAGTTACTTGGGGGCCACTGAAGCTTTCTTT
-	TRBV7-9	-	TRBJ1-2	CASSLDRDSNYGYTF	TGTGCCAGCAGCTTAGACCGGGATTCCAACTATGGCTACACCTTC
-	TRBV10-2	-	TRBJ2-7	CASSESMEGIYEQYF	TGCGCCAGCAGTGAGTCTATGGAGGGGATCTACGAGCAGTACTTC
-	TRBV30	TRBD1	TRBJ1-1	CAWSVPRSTGLNTEAFF	TGTGCCTGGAGTGTACCCCGTTCGACAGGGCTGAACACTGAAGCTTTCTTT
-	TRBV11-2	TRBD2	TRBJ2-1	CASSLLAGGKDEQFF	TGTGCCAGCAGCTTGCTAGCGGGAGGGAAGGATGAGCAGTTCTTC
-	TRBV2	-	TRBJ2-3	CASSTSLTDTQYF	TGTGCCAGCAGTACTAGCTTAACAGATACGCAGTATTTT
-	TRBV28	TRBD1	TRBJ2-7	CASGPWTGETYEQYF	TGTGCCAGCGGCCCTTGGACAGGGGAGACCTACGAGCAGTACTTC
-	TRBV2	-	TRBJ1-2	CASTPTRGINDYGYTF	TGTGCCAGCACCCCTACAAGAGGAATCAATGACTATGGCTACACCTTC
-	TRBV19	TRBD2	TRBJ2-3	CASSIGTSEADTQYF	TGTGCCAGTAGTATTGGGACTAGCGAAGCAGATACGCAGTATTTT
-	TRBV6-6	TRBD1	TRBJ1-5	CASSSTGEDQPQHF	TGTGCCAGCAGTTCTACAGGGGAAGATCAGCCCCAGCATTTT
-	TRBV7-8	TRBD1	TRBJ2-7	CASSLAGDRESIEQYF	TGTGCCAGCAGCTTAGCGGGGGACAGGGAATCGATCGAGCAGTACTTC
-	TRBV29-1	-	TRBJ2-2	CSVGTSNTGELFF	TGCAGCGTCGGGACTTCGAACACCGGGGAGCTGTTTTTT
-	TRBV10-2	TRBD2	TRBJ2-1	CASSSSGRPSSYNEQFF	TGCGCCAGCAGTTCTAGCGGGAGGCCGAGCTCCTACAATGAGCAGTTCTTC
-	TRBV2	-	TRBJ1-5	CASSARDMGNQPQHF	TGTGCCAGCAGTGCCCGGGACATGGGAAATCAGCCCCAGCATTTT
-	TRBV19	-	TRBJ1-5	CASSIGALLNQPQHF	TGTGCCAGTAGTATAGGGGCCCTTCTCAATCAGCCCCAGCATTTT